The 2 T cell receptor beta chains below come from one sample, sequenced in a study of blood T cell repertoires in COVID-19. Sequencing was performed with immunoSEQ multiplex PCR; in TCRdb, only in-frame clones are kept and a portion is missing. The table records hundreds of thousands of clones, more than 75% of them present only once. Sequenced input: peripheral blood. These receptors came from a woman aged 45-60 years who had recovered from COVID-19.

The rearrangement uses TRBV4-3 and TRBJ2-5, with a tentative D call TRBD1 (5 bases). The CDR3 totals 13 residues. CDR1 is LGHNA and CDR2 is YSLEER in the germline V gene. Trimming shortened V by 4 bases and J by 7 bases, and 13 bases separated the two germline ends. This chain's CDR3 is CASSPDSTGTQYF. Here the CDR3 DNA reads TGCGCCAGCAGCCCAGACAGTACGGGGACCCAGTACTTC.

This clone was counted at least ten times. The chain joins TRBV6-5 to TRBJ2-2, with 8 positions matching TRBD1. With 8 bases clipped from V and 7 bases from J, the junction kept 12 bases outside the gene matches. In germline, CDR1 is MNHEY, CDR2 SVGAGI. The CDR3 has 15 amino acids. The CDR3 DNA reads TGTGCCAGCCACCCCGACAGGGGTTATGGCGGGGAGCTGTTTTTT. Translated, it gives CASHPDRGYGGELFF.